A selection of T cell receptor beta chains follows, all from one sample in a study of cytomegalovirus exposure and HLA in healthy donors. Profiled with immunoSEQ multiplex PCR; TCRdb holds only in-frame clones, not every one. The sample gives some 85,000 clones, 76% of which show up once; about 3% is in the top ten. Sequenced material: PBMCs. The receptor set was obtained from a man in his forties or fifties in good health and CMV-seronegative. CDR3s include the opening cysteine and the closing phenylalanine or tryptophan. D genes are given only for firm matches. Only some rows state a clone size, as once, few, many or a class for expanded clones.

J	V	D	size	DNA	CDR3
TRBJ2-1	TRBV28	-	-	TGTGCCAGCAGTTTTAATATTCAGTTCTTC	CASSFNIQFF
TRBJ1-1	TRBV19	-	-	TGTGCCAGTAGTGGCCGGGGGGGTGTGAACACTGAAGCTTTCTTT	CASSGRGGVNTEAFF
TRBJ2-3	TRBV25-1	-	-	TGTGCCAGCAGTGAATTCACAGCCAACACAGATACGCAGTATTTT	CASSEFTANTDTQYF
TRBJ2-7	TRBV14	-	once	TGTGCCAGCAGCCAAGATTTGGGCTTCCGGCCAACATCCTACGAGCAGTACTTC	CASSQDLGFRPTSYEQYF
TRBJ1-4	TRBV5-8	-	-	TGTGCCAGCAGCTTTTCCGGGGCTAATGAAAAACTGTTTTTT	CASSFSGANEKLFF
TRBJ1-5	TRBV6-1	-	-	TGTGCCAGCAGTGATGAGGGAGGGAATCAGCCCCAGCATTTT	CASSDEGGNQPQHF
TRBJ2-1	TRBV7-3	TRBD2	-	TGTGCCAGCAGCTTAGAAGGGACTAGCGGGCGCCGGGAGCAGTTCTTC	CASSLEGTSGRREQFF
TRBJ1-1	TRBV28	TRBD1	-	TGTGCCAGCAGTTTATGGCAGGGGGCGAGGAACACTGAAGCTTTCTTT	CASSLWQGARNTEAFF
TRBJ2-2	TRBV6-5	TRBD1	-	TGTGCCAGCAGTTACTCTGGGACAGTTACCACCGGGGAGCTGTTTTTT	CASSYSGTVTTGELFF
TRBJ2-3	TRBV27	TRBD1	-	TGTGCCAGCAGTCCTAGCCTGGGACAGGGTCCCCTTTTTGCGCAGTATTTT	CASSPSLGQGPLFAQYF
TRBJ2-3	TRBV11-3	-	-	TGTGCCAGCAGCTTAGGAGGACTGAGCACAGATACGCAGTATTTT	CASSLGGLSTDTQYF
TRBJ1-1	TRBV27	-	-	TGTGCCAGCAGTTTATTCCGTCCCCGAGAGACTGAAGCTTTCTTT	CASSLFRPRETEAFF
TRBJ1-1	TRBV6-5	TRBD1	-	TGTGCCAGCAGTCCGGGACAGGGTGGGACTGAAGCTTTCTTT	CASSPGQGGTEAFF
TRBJ1-5	TRBV7-2	-	-	TGTGCCAGCAGCTTAGCTGGTGGGACACGGAATCAGCCCCAGCATTTT	CASSLAGGTRNQPQHF
TRBJ2-4	TRBV9	TRBD1	-	TGTGCCAGCAGCGGTGGACAGGGCCTAGCCAAAAACATTCAGTACTTC	CASSGGQGLAKNIQYF
TRBJ1-1	TRBV5-1	TRBD1	-	TGCGCCAGCCACCGGGACAGCAAAATGAACACTGAAGCTTTCTTT	CASHRDSKMNTEAFF
TRBJ1-1	TRBV29-1	-	-	TGCAGCGTCACCTACCCCCGTGAAGCTTTCTTT	CSVTYPREAFF
TRBJ2-3	TRBV4-1	-	-	TGCGCCAGCAGCCAAGAGGGCAACACAGATACGCAGTATTTT	CASSQEGNTDTQYF
TRBJ1-1	TRBV5-1	TRBD1	-	TGCGCCAGCAGCGTCTCCGGGACAGGTAACACTGAAGCTTTCTTT	CASSVSGTGNTEAFF
TRBJ2-3	TRBV19	TRBD2	-	TGTGCCAGCAACCCAAGGGGACTAGCGGTAGATACGCAGTATTTT	CASNPRGLAVDTQYF
TRBJ1-1	TRBV6-1	TRBD1	-	TGTGCCAGCAGTGAATTCAGGGGGGTACACACTGAAGCTTTCTTT	CASSEFRGVHTEAFF
TRBJ2-7	TRBV14	-	-	TGTGCCAGCAGCCATACGGGGATCCCTATTGAGCAGTACTTC	CASSHTGIPIEQYF
TRBJ1-2	TRBV7-8	-	-	TGTGCCAGCAACAGGGATGGCTATGGCTACACCTTC	CASNRDGYGYTF
TRBJ2-5	TRBV19	TRBD2	-	TGTGCCAGTAGTCCACTAGCGGGGGGCCGGGGAGAGACCCAGTACTTC	CASSPLAGGRGETQYF
TRBJ2-2	TRBV29-1	-	-	TGCAGCGCCGGACAGAACACCGGGGAGCTGTTTTTT	CSAGQNTGELFF
TRBJ1-6	TRBV7-2	-	-	TGTGCCAGCAGCTCGGGGAATTCACCCCTCCACTTT	CASSSGNSPLHF
TRBJ1-1	TRBV15	TRBD1	-	TGTGCCACCAGCAGACTACAGGGGGTGGGGGAAGCTTTCTTT	CATSRLQGVGEAFF
TRBJ2-7	TRBV28	-	-	TGTGCCAGCAGTATCCAAGTAGGAGGTTCCTACGAGCAGTACTTC	CASSIQVGGSYEQYF
TRBJ2-3	TRBV6-1	TRBD2	-	TGTGCCAGCAGTGAACAGGGCGGGGGGGCAGATACGCAGTATTTT	CASSEQGGGADTQYF
TRBJ2-1	TRBV9	TRBD2	-	TGTGCCAGCAACCGATTGGCGGGGGGGCCCCGCGATGAGCAGTTCTTC	CASNRLAGGPRDEQFF
TRBJ1-1	TRBV7-9	-	-	TGTGCCAGCAGCCCACAGCTTAACACTGAAGCTTTCTTT	CASSPQLNTEAFF
TRBJ1-2	TRBV4-2	TRBD1	once	TGTGCCAGCAGCCAAGATAGAATCCTACAGGGGAGTGGCTACACCTTC	CASSQDRILQGSGYTF
TRBJ1-2	TRBV28	TRBD1	-	TGTGCCAGCAGTTCTGGGACAGCTAATTATGGCTACACCTTC	CASSSGTANYGYTF
TRBJ2-3	TRBV7-2	-	-	TGTGCCAGCAGCTTAGGGGGGGACCGAGATACGCAGTATTTT	CASSLGGDRDTQYF
TRBJ2-7	TRBV5-1	TRBD2	-	TGCGCCAGCAGCTTGGCCCTAGCGGGGGGCTCCTACGAGCAGTACTTC	CASSLALAGGSYEQYF
TRBJ2-7	TRBV19	TRBD1	-	TGTGCCAGTAGCCCCGGGACAGGCTACGAGCAGTACTTC	CASSPGTGYEQYF
TRBJ2-7	TRBV21-1	-	-	TGTGCCAGCACCTTTCGTCACCTCGGACAGGGCTCCTACGAGCAGTACTTC	CASTFRHLGQGSYEQYF
TRBJ2-7	TRBV6-1	-	-	TGTGCCAGCAGTGAAAGCTGGTCGAGGGGGACACCTTACGAGCAGTACTTC	CASSESWSRGTPYEQYF
TRBJ2-2	TRBV4-1	-	-	TGCGCCAGCAGCCCGTTGAACGGAGGCACCGGGGAGCTGTTTTTT	CASSPLNGGTGELFF
TRBJ2-7	TRBV5-6	-	-	TGTGCCAGCAGCTTGGTGGGGGGGCCCTCCTACGAGCAGTACTTC	CASSLVGGPSYEQYF
TRBJ1-1	TRBV6-5	-	few	TGTGCCAGCAGTTATGGCCAGAACACTGAAGCTTTCTTT	CASSYGQNTEAFF
TRBJ1-5	TRBV28	-	-	TGTGCCAGCAGATTGGGGGGGCCGGGCAATCAGCCCCAGCATTTT	CASRLGGPGNQPQHF